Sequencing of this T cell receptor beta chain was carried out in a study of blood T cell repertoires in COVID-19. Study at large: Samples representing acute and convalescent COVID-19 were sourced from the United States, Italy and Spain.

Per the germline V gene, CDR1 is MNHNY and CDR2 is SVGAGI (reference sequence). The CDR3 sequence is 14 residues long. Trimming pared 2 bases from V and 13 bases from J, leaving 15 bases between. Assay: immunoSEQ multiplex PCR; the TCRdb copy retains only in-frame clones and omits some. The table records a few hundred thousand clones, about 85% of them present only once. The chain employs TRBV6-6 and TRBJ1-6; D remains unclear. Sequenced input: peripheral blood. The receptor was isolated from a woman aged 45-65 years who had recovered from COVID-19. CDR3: CASSYGSGVLPLHF. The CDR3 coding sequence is TGTGCCAGCAGTTACGGGAGTGGGGTCCTGCCCCTCCACTTT.